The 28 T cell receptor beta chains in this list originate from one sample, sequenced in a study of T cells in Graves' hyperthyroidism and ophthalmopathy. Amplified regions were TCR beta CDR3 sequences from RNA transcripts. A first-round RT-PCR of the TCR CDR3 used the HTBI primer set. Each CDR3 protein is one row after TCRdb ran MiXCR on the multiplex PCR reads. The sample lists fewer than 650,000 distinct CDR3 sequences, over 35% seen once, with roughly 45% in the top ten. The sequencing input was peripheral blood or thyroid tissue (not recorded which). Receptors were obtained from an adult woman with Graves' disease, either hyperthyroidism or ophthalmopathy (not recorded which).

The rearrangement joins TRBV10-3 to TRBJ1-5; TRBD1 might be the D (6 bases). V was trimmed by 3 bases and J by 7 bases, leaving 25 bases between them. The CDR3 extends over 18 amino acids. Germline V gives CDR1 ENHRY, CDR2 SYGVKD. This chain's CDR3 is CAISDADSTGAGWQPQHF. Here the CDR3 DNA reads TGTGCCATCAGTGATGCGGATTCGACAGGCGCGGGGTGGCAGCCCCAGCATTTT.

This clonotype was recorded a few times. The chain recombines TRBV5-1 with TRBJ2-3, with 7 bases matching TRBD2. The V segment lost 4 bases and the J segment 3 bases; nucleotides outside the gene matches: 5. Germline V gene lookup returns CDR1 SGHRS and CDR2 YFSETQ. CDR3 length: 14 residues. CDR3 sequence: CASSKGGVTDTQYF. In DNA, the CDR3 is TGCGCCAGCAGCAAGGGAGGGGTGACAGATACGCAGTATTTT. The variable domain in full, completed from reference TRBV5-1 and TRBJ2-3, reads KAGVTQTPRYLIKTRGQQVTLSCSPISGHRSVSWYQQTPGQGLQFLFEYFSETQRNKGNFPGRFSGRQFSNSRSEMNVSTLELGDSALYLCASSKGGVTDTQYFGPGTRLTVL.

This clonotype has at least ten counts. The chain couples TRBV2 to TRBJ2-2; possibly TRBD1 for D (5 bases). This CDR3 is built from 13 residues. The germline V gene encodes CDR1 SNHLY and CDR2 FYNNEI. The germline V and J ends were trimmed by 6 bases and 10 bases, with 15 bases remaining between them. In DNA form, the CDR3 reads TGTGCCAGCAGAGGGGTTCAGGCCGAGGAGCTGTTTTTT. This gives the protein CASRGVQAEELFF.

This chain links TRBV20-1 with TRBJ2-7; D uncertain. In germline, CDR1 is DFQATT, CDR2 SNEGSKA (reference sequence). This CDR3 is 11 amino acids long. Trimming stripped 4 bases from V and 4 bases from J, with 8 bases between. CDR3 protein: CSATSLYEQYF. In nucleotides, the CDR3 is TGCAGTGCTACTTCGTTGTACGAGCAGTACTTC.

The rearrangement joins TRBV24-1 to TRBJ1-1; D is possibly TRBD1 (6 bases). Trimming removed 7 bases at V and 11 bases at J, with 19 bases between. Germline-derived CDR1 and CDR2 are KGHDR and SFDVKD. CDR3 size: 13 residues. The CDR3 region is CATSPQGSKGAFF. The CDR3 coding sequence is TGTGCCACCAGCCCTCAGGGGTCGAAAGGGGCTTTCTTT.

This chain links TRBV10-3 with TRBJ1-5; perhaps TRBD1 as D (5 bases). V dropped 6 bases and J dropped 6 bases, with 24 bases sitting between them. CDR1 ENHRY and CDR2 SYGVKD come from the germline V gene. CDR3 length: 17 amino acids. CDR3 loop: CAISSQDSGVKGQPQHF. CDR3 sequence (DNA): TGTGCCATCAGCAGCCAAGATTCGGGGGTAAAGGGTCAGCCCCAGCATTTT.

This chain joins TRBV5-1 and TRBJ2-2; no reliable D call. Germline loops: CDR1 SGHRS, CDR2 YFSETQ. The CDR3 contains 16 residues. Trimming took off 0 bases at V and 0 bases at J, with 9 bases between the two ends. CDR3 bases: TGCGCCAGCAGCTTGGCTCTTACAGCGAACACCGGGGAGCTGTTTTTT. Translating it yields CASSLALTANTGELFF.

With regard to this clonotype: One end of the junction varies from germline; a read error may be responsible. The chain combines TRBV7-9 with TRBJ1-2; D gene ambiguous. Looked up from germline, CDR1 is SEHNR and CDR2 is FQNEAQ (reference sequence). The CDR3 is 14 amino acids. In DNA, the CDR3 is TGTGTCAGCAGCCCTCCGGGCAGGAAACATGGCTACACCTTC. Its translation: CVSSPPGRKHGYTF. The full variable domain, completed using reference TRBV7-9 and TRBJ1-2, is DTGVSQNPRHKITKRGQNVTFRCDPISEHNRLYWYRQTLGQGPEFLTYFQNEAQLEKSRLLSDRFSAERPKGSFSTLEIQRTEQGDSAMYLCVSSPPGRKHGYTFGSGTRLTVV.

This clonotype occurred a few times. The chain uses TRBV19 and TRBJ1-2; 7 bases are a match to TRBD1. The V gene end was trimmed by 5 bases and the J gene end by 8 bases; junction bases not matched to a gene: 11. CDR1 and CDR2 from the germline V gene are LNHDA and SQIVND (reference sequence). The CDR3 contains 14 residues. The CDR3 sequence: CASSLDRAELGYTF. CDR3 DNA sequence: TGTGCCAGTAGTCTCGACAGGGCAGAGTTGGGCTACACCTTC.

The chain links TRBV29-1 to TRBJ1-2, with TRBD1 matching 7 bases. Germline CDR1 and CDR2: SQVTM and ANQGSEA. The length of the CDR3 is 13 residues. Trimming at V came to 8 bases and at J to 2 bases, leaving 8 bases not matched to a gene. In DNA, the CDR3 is TGCAGCATACCCACAGGGGACAACTATGGCTACACCTTC. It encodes CSIPTGDNYGYTF.

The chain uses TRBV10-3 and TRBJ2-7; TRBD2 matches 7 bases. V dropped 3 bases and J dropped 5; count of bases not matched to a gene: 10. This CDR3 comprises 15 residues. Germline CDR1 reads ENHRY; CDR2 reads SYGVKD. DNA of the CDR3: TGTGCCATCAGTGATTCTGCGGGAGTCTTTCACGAGCAGTACTTC. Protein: CAISDSAGVFHEQYF.

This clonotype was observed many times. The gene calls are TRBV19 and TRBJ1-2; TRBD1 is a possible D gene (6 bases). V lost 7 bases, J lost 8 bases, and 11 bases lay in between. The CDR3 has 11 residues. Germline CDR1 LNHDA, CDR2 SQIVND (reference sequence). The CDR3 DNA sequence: TGTGCCAGTAACACCGGACAGGGCTACACCTTC. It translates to CASNTGQGYTF. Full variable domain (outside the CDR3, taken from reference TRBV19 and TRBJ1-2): DGGITQSPKYLFRKEGQNVTLSCEQNLNHDAMYWYRQDPGQGLRLIYYSQIVNDFQKGDIAEGYSVSREKKESFPLTVTSAQKNPTAFYLCASNTGQGYTFGSGTRLTVV.

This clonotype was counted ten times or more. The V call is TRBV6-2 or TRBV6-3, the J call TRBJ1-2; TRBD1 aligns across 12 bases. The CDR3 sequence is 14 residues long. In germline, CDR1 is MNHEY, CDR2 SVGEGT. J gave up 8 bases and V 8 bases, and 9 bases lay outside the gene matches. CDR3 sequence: CASAQGQGASGYTF. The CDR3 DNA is TGTGCCAGCGCCCAGGGACAGGGGGCGTCCGGCTACACCTTC.

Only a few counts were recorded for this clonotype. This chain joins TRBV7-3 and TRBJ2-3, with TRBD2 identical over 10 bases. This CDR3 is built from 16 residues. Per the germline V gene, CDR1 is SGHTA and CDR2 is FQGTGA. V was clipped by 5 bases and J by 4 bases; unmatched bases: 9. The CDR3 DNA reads TGTGCCAGCAGCCCCCAGAGCGGGAGGGTTGCAGATACGCAGTATTTT. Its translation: CASSPQSGRVADTQYF.

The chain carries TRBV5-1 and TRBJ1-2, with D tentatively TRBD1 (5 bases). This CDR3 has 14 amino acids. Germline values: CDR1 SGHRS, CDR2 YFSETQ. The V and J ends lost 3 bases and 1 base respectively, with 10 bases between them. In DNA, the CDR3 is TGCGCCAGCAGCTCGACAGAGGTTAACTATGGCTACACCTTC. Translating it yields CASSSTEVNYGYTF.

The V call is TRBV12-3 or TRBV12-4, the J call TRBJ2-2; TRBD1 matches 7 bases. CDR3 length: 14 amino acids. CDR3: CASTWDSPTGELFF. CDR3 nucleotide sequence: TGTGCTAGTACCTGGGACAGCCCCACCGGGGAGCTGTTTTTT.

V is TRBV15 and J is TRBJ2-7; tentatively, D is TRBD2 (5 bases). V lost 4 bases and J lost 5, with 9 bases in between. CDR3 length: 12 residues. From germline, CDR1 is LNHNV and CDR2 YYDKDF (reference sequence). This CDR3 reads CATSTEGDEQYF. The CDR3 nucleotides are TGTGCCACCAGCACCGAGGGAGACGAGCAGTACTTC.

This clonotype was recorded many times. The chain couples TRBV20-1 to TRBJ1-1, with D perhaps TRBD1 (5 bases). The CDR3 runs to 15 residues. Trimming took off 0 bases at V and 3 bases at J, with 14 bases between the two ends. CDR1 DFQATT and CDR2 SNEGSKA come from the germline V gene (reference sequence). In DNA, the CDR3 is TGCAGTGCTAGAGAGCGGGGGAAGTTGGACACTGAAGCTTTCTTT. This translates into CSARERGKLDTEAFF.

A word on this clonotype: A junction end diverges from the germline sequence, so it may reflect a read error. The CDR3 DNA is TGTGCCAGCAGCTTTCGACAGGGCTTT. Translating it yields CASSFRQGF. The gene calls are TRBV7-2 and TRBJ1-1; 7 positions agree with TRBD1. Germline V gene data show CDR1 as SGHTA and CDR2 as FQGNSA. This CDR3 has 9 amino acids.

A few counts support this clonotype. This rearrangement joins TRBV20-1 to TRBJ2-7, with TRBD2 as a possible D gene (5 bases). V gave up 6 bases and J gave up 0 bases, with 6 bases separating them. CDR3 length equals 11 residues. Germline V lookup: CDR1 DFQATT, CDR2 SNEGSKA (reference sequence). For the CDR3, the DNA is TGCAGTGCAGGGAGCTCCTACGAGCAGTACTTC. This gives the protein CSAGSSYEQYF.

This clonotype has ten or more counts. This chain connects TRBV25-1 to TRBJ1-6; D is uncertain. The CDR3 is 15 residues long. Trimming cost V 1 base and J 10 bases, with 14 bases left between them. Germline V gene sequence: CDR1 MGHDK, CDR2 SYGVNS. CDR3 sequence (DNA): TGTGCCAGCAGTGAATGGGCGGGTTTGGAATCACCCCTCCACTTT. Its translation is CASSEWAGLESPLHF.

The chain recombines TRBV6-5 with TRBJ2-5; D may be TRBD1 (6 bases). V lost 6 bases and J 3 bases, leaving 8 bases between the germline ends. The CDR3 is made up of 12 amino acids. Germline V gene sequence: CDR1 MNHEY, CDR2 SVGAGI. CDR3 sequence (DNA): TGTGCCAGCAGCCGGACAGAAGAGACCCAGTACTTC. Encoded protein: CASSRTEETQYF.

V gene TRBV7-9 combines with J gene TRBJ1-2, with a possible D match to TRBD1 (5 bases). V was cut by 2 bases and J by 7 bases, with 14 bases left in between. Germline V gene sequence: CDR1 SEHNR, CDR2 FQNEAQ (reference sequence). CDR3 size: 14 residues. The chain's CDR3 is CASSLSGGDIGYTF. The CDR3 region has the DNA TGTGCCAGCAGCTTATCGGGGGGGGATATTGGCTACACCTTC.

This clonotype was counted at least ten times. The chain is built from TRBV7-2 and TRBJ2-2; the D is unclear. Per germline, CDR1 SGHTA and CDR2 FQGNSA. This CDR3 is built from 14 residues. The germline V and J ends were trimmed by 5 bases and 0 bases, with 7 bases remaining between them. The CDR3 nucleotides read TGTGCCAGCAGCAGAGGCCCGAACACCGGGGAGCTGTTTTTT. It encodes CASSRGPNTGELFF.

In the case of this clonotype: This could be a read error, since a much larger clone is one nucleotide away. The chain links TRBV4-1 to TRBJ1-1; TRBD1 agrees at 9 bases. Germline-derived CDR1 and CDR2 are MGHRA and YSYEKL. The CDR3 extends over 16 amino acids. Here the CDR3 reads CASSTDRGSLNAEAFF. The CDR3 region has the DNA TGCGCCAGCAGCACGGACAGGGGCAGCTTGAACGCTGAAGCTTTCTTT.

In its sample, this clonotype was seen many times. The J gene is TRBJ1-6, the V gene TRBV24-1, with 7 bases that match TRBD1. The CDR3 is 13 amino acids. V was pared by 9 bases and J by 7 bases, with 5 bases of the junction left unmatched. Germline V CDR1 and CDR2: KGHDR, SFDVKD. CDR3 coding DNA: TGTGCCACCCAAAAGGGGGCGAATTCACCCCTCCACTTT. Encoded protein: CATQKGANSPLHF.

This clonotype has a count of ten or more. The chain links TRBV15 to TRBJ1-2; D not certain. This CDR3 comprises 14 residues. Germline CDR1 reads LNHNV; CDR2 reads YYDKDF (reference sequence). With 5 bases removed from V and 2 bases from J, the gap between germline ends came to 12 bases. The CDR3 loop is CATSFRAVNYGYTF. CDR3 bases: TGTGCCACCAGCTTTAGGGCGGTGAACTATGGCTACACCTTC.

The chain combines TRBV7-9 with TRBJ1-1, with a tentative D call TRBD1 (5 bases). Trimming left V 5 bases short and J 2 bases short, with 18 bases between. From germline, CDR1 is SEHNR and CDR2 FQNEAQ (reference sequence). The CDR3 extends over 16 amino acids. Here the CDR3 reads CASSLDRASGNTEAFF. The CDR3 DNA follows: TGTGCCAGCAGCCTCGACAGAGCCTCTGGAAACACTGAAGCTTTCTTT.